Following are 20 T cell receptor beta chains from one sample sequenced in a study of shared clonotypes between healthy human individuals. Measured with immunoSEQ multiplex PCR; TCRdb has only the in-frame clones, and not every one. The sample contains about 490,000 clones, 76% of which appear only once. Material: PBMCs. All receptors derive from a woman in her thirties or forties in good health. Some clones in this sample may be carry-over from other donors' samples.

The chain has TRBV5-1 and TRBJ2-6; TRBD1 might be the D (6 bases). V gave up 0 bases and J gave up 2 bases, with 9 bases separating them. Germline-derived CDR1 and CDR2 are SGHRS and YFSETQ. The CDR3 has 16 amino acids. The CDR3, as DNA: TGCGCCAGCAGCTTGGCGGGGACAACTGGGGCCAACGTCCTGACTTTC. Residues: CASSLAGTTGANVLTF.

This clone showed up just once. CDR3 coding DNA: TGTGCCATCAGTGCCCAGGGAATGAGCAATCAGCCCCAGCATTTT. It specifies CAISAQGMSNQPQHF. This rearrangement joins TRBV10-3 to TRBJ1-5, with D tentatively TRBD1 (5 bases). V lost 4 bases, J lost 1 base, and 11 bases lay in between. CDR1 and CDR2 from the germline V gene are ENHRY and SYGVKD. The length of the CDR3 is 15 residues.

On this clone itself: A read error may be the cause here, since a much bigger clone is one base away. The CDR3 loop reads CASSQDPTGANHGYTF. Written as DNA, the CDR3 is TGTGCCAGCAGCCAAGATCCTACAGGGGCTAACCATGGCTACACCTTC. This chain links TRBV4-2 with TRBJ1-2, with TRBD1 matching over 7 bases. Per the germline V gene, CDR1 is LGHNA and CDR2 is YNFKEQ. The CDR3 is 16 amino acids.

The V call is TRBV4-2, the J call TRBJ1-5; tentatively, D is TRBD1 (5 bases). This CDR3 has 14 residues. Germline V lookup: CDR1 LGHNA, CDR2 YNFKEQ. Trimming left V 4 bases short and J 6 bases short, with 13 bases between. The CDR3 DNA reads as TGTGCCAGCAGCCCCTTGGGGCATACTCAGCCCCAGCATTTT. The encoded protein is CASSPLGHTQPQHF.

The CDR3, as DNA: TGCAGTGCTCGTCAGGGTGAAAAACTGTTTTTT. It specifies CSARQGEKLFF. V usage is TRBV20-1 and J usage is TRBJ1-4; perhaps TRBD1 as D (5 bases). The CDR3 sequence is 11 residues long. Germline V gene sequence: CDR1 DFQATT, CDR2 SNEGSKA (reference sequence). V was trimmed by 5 bases and J by 7 bases, leaving 8 bases between them.

The rearrangement uses TRBV5-1 and TRBJ2-1; 7 nucleotides match TRBD2. Germline V gene lookup returns CDR1 SGHRS and CDR2 YFSETQ. The length of the CDR3 is 16 residues. The V segment lost 6 bases and the J segment 1 base; nucleotides outside the gene matches: 10. Written as DNA, the CDR3 is TGCGCCAGCACAATTTTCGGCGGGAGTTCCTACAATGAGCAGTTCTTC. Its protein is CASTIFGGSSYNEQFF.

The table lists this clone with a few counts. The chain links TRBV18 to TRBJ1-1, with 7 bases aligning to TRBD1. The length of the CDR3 is 15 residues. Germline V CDR1 and CDR2: KGHSH, LQKENI. Losses at the gene ends were 6 bases for V and 6 bases for J; bases not matched to a gene: 13. CDR3 nucleotides: TGTGCCAGCTCCTCGGGACAGACCCTAACCGCTGAAGCTTTCTTT. The encoded protein is CASSSGQTLTAEAFF.

The chain recombines TRBV28 with TRBJ1-3; D not resolved. V lost 3 bases, J lost 3 bases, and 3 bases lay in between. This CDR3 has 12 residues. Germline V gene lookup returns CDR1 MDHEN and CDR2 SYDVKM. CDR3 residues: CASSFYGNTIYF. The CDR3 nucleotides read TGTGCCAGCAGTTTCTATGGAAACACCATATATTTT.

This chain's CDR3 is CASSPGPSYEQYF. CDR3 nucleotides: TGTGCCAGCAGTCCGGGCCCCTCCTACGAGCAGTACTTC. The rearrangement uses TRBV5-4 and TRBJ2-7, with D unclear. This CDR3 comprises 13 residues. Germline-derived CDR1 and CDR2 are SGHNT and YYREEE (reference sequence). V shed 5 bases and J shed 0 bases, with 9 bases lying between them.

The rearrangement links TRBV14 to TRBJ2-2, with a weak D call TRBD1 (6 bases). This CDR3 has 16 residues. Trimming left V 3 bases short and J 3 bases short, with 14 bases between. In germline, CDR1 is SGHDN, CDR2 FVKESK. The CDR3 loop reads CASSQRRAGDTGELFF. DNA of the CDR3: TGTGCCAGCAGCCAGAGAAGGGCAGGGGACACCGGGGAGCTGTTTTTT. Together with reference TRBV14 and TRBJ2-2, the CDR3 gives the full variable domain: EAGVTQFPSHSVIEKGQTVTLRCDPISGHDNLYWYRRVMGKEIKFLLHFVKESKQDESGMPNNRFLAERTGGTYSTLKVQPAELEDSGVYFCASSQRRAGDTGELFFGEGSRLTVL.

In regard to this clone: Other DNA sequences in this sample translate to the same CDR3. This sequence joins TRBV30 and TRBJ2-1; no definite D call. This CDR3 comprises 11 residues. V was clipped by 2 bases and J by 6 bases, with 5 bases between them. Germline V gene data show CDR1 as GTSNPN and CDR2 as SVGIG (reference sequence). DNA for the CDR3: TGTGCCTGGAGTCGGCTCAATGAGCAGTTCTTC. Protein sequence: CAWSRLNEQFF.

V gene TRBV30 combines with J gene TRBJ1-3; weak D call: TRBD1 (5 bases). The length of the CDR3 is 12 residues. Germline CDR1 is GTSNPN and CDR2 is SVGIG (reference sequence). V dropped 8 bases and J dropped 3 bases, with 11 bases sitting between them. In nucleotides, the CDR3 is TGTGCCGGGGACTTATTTGGAAACACCATATATTTT. Its translation is CAGDLFGNTIYF.

V is TRBV15 and J is TRBJ2-7; 7 bases agree with TRBD2. The V gene end was trimmed by 0 bases and the J gene end by 5 bases; junction bases not matched to a gene: 7. The germline V gene has CDR1 LNHNV and CDR2 YYDKDF (reference sequence). This CDR3 spans 15 amino acids. CDR3 DNA: TGTGCCACCAGCAGAGAGGGGACGGGGAGGGACGAGCAGTACTTC. This translates into CATSREGTGRDEQYF.

This clone was seen more than once but under ten times. This sample includes further DNA sequences coding for the same CDR3. This rearrangement joins TRBV7-3 to TRBJ2-3, with D tentatively TRBD2 (5 bases). The CDR3 is 14 residues long. The germline V and J ends were trimmed by 2 bases and 2 bases, with 8 bases remaining between them. Germline CDR1 SGHTA, CDR2 FQGTGA. CDR3 coding DNA: TGTGCCAGCAGCTTAGGAGCGGCCACAGATACGCAGTATTTT. It encodes CASSLGAATDTQYF.

In this sample, this clone turned up once. V is TRBV4-2 and J is TRBJ2-3; TRBD2 matches 12 bases. Germline trimming cut 1 base from V and 8 bases from J; bases unmatched to any gene: 4. This CDR3 has 15 residues. Germline V gene lookup returns CDR1 LGHNA and CDR2 YNFKEQ. This CDR3 reads CASSQGLAGEATQYF. The CDR3 DNA is TGTGCCAGCAGCCAAGGACTAGCGGGGGAGGCTACGCAGTATTTT.

The gene calls are TRBV5-7 and TRBJ2-1; D gene uncertain. TRBV5-7 is classed as an ORF, of uncertain function. The CDR3 is 15 residues long. V lost 2 bases, J lost 2 bases, and 11 bases lay in between. CDR3 sequence reads: CASSLVPEAYNEQFF. CDR3 nucleotide sequence: TGTGCCAGCAGCTTAGTTCCAGAGGCCTACAATGAGCAGTTCTTC.

The chain employs TRBV7-2 and TRBJ2-7; D is uncertain. Germline V gene lookup returns CDR1 SGHTA and CDR2 FQGNSA. The V end was cut by 1 base, the J end by 2 bases, with 12 bases between. The CDR3 spans 15 residues. The DNA for the CDR3 is TGTGCCAGCAGCTTAGTGCTCAGGAGCACCTACGAGCAGTACTTC. Translation: CASSLVLRSTYEQYF.

This sequence joins TRBV6-1 and TRBJ1-5, with D possibly matching TRBD1 (6 bases). Germline V gene data show CDR1 as MNHNS and CDR2 as SASEGT. Between the trimmed V and J ends, which lost 6 bases and 6 bases, there was a span of 18 bases. This CDR3 region has 15 residues. The CDR3 loop is CASRTQTGKAQPQHF. CDR3 coding DNA: TGTGCCAGCAGGACACAAACAGGGAAGGCTCAGCCCCAGCATTTT.

The chain combines TRBV11-2 with TRBJ2-1; 11 nucleotides agree with TRBD2. V was clipped by 0 bases and J by 13 bases; unmatched bases: 2. Germline CDR1 reads SGHAT; CDR2 reads FQNNGV. CDR3 length: 13 amino acids. In DNA form, the CDR3 reads TGTGCCAGCAGCTTAGATACTAGCGGGAGTCAGTTCTTC. It yields the protein CASSLDTSGSQFF.

This chain uses TRBV6-1 with TRBJ2-3; 7 nucleotides align to TRBD1. Germline V lookup: CDR1 MNHNS, CDR2 SASEGT. The V gene end was trimmed by 8 bases and the J gene end by 3 bases; junction bases not matched to a gene: 8. The CDR3 consists of 14 residues. The CDR3, as DNA: TGTGCCAGCCAGCCACAGGGGATTACAGATACGCAGTATTTT. Protein product: CASQPQGITDTQYF.